This T cell receptor (beta chain) was identified in a study of blood T cell repertoires in COVID-19. Turning to the study itself: PBMCs, B-cell-depleted T cells, or T cells provided the cDNA or gDNA that made up the material.

Authors' analysis steps: Reference gene primer amplification yielded estimated nucleated cell counts. Some clones are missing from TCRdb's copy, which holds only in-frame ones; the method was immunoSEQ multiplex PCR. The DNA gave D and trimming, while V, J and clone size come from that table. Among about 160,000 clones listed, about 86% were seen once. What was sequenced was peripheral blood. This TCR derives from a man between 70 and 80 years old with acute or convalescent COVID-19.

In DNA, the CDR3 is TGTGCCAGCAGCGGGACACCTCCGAATGAAAAACTGTTTTTT. It encodes CASSGTPPNEKLFF. V gene TRBV28 combines with J gene TRBJ1-4; D perhaps matches TRBD1 (6 bases). The CDR3 is 14 amino acids. The ends were cut back, 6 bases at V and 5 bases at J, with 13 bases in the middle. CDR1 is MDHEN, CDR2 SYDVKM, per germline.